The 10 T cell receptor beta chains presented below share a single source sample, sequenced in a study of cytomegalovirus exposure and HLA in healthy donors. PCR involved 60 Vbeta and 13 Jbeta primers. Clones were read by immunoSEQ multiplex PCR, and TCRdb kept only the in-frame ones, dropping some. Of fewer than 150,000 clones listed, roughly 80% were seen once; the top ten hold around 4.9%. The specimen was PBMCs. The receptors derive from a male donor in good health and CMV-seronegative.

J is TRBJ1-6 and V is TRBV6-1, with D maybe TRBD1 (5 bases). The CDR3 is 14 residues long. The V and J ends lost 5 bases and 7 bases respectively, with 12 bases between them. Germline V gives CDR1 MNHNS, CDR2 SASEGT. In DNA form, the CDR3 reads TGTGCCAGCAGTTTTTTGACAGCGAATTCACCCCTCCACTTT. Its translation: CASSFLTANSPLHF.

This chain joins TRBV11-2 and TRBJ2-5; D remains unclear. Germline V gene sequence: CDR1 SGHAT, CDR2 FQNNGV. The CDR3 totals 11 residues. V lost 1 base, J lost 11 bases, and 8 bases lay in between. The CDR3 here is CASSLVAHQYF. CDR3 in DNA: TGTGCCAGCAGCTTAGTGGCCCATCAGTACTTC.

The chain joins TRBV5-1 to TRBJ1-1, with D possibly being TRBD1 (6 bases). Germline V CDR1 and CDR2: SGHRS, YFSETQ. This CDR3 has 15 amino acids. Trimming took off 1 base at V and 4 bases at J, with 14 bases between the two ends. In nucleotides, the CDR3 is TGCGCCAGCAGCTTGAATACAGGGAGGGGCACTGAAGCTTTCTTT. Translated: CASSLNTGRGTEAFF. Full variable domain (outside the CDR3, taken from reference TRBV5-1 and TRBJ1-1): KAGVTQTPRYLIKTRGQQVTLSCSPISGHRSVSWYQQTPGQGLQFLFEYFSETQRNKGNFPGRFSGRQFSNSRSEMNVSTLELGDSALYLCASSLNTGRGTEAFFGQGTRLTVV.

The rearrangement links TRBV7-8 to TRBJ1-3; weak D call: TRBD1 (5 bases). Germline-derived CDR1 and CDR2 are SGHVS and FQNEAQ. Between the trimmed V and J ends, which lost 5 bases and 2 bases, there was a span of 13 bases. CDR3 size: 15 residues. CDR3 sequence (DNA): TGTGCCAGCAGCCCGACGGGGGGGACTGGAAACACCATATATTTT. The encoded protein is CASSPTGGTGNTIYF.

The count of this clone is one. This sequence joins TRBV4-1 and TRBJ2-1; the match to TRBD1 covers 10 bases. CDR3 length equals 15 residues. Germline values: CDR1 MGHRA, CDR2 YSYEKL. J was trimmed by 6 bases and V by 3 bases; bases with no gene match: 5. The CDR3 DNA follows: TGCGCCAGCAGCCACCCGGGACAGGGGAGCAATGAGCAGTTCTTC. Protein product: CASSHPGQGSNEQFF.

This clone was detected a few times. Here the CDR3 reads CASSLTGDQPQHF. CDR3 sequence (DNA): TGTGCCAGCAGCCTCACAGGGGATCAGCCCCAGCATTTT. The V and J genes are TRBV7-2 and TRBJ1-5; the match to TRBD1 covers 7 bases. This CDR3 comprises 13 residues. Germline V CDR1 and CDR2: SGHTA, FQGNSA. With V trimmed by 5 bases and J by 5 bases, 3 bases remained unmatched.

Only a few counts were recorded for this clone. The rearrangement links TRBV7-9 to TRBJ2-6; TRBD2 matches 8 bases. Losses at the gene ends were 5 bases for V and 2 bases for J; bases not matched to a gene: 8. This CDR3 has 17 amino acids. CDR1 is SEHNR, CDR2 FQNEAQ, per germline (reference sequence). As DNA, the CDR3 is TGTGCCAGCAGCCCCCCGGGGGGGCAAGCTGGGGCCAACGTCCTGACTTTC. This codes for CASSPPGGQAGANVLTF.

The table lists this clone with a few counts. This sequence joins TRBV5-6 and TRBJ2-1; tentatively, D is TRBD1 (5 bases). CDR1 is SGHDT and CDR2 is YYEEEE in the germline V gene. Trimming left V 2 bases short and J 9 bases short, with 9 bases between. The CDR3 has 12 amino acids. The CDR3 here is CASSLGAGEQFF. CDR3 sequence (DNA): TGTGCCAGCAGCTTAGGGGCAGGTGAGCAGTTCTTC.

The chain combines TRBV7-2 with TRBJ2-2, with TRBD1 identical over 9 bases. Germline V lookup: CDR1 SGHTA, CDR2 FQGNSA. V dropped 3 bases and J dropped 5; count of bases not matched to a gene: 7. The CDR3 consists of 16 residues. CDR3 region: CASSFNRGRGTGELFF. The CDR3 nucleotides read TGTGCCAGCAGCTTCAACAGGGGGCGGGGGACCGGGGAGCTGTTTTTT.

The chain carries TRBV9 and TRBJ1-2; D is possibly TRBD1 (5 bases). Germline CDR1 reads SGDLS; CDR2 reads YYNGEE. CDR3 size: 18 residues. Trimming took 2 bases from V and 4 from J, leaving 24 bases between them. The CDR3 reads CASSVLPGGEVESYGYTF. The CDR3 DNA reads as TGTGCCAGCAGCGTCCTCCCCGGGGGTGAGGTGGAGTCCTATGGCTACACCTTC.